This TCR beta chain was profiled in a study of cytomegalovirus exposure and HLA in healthy donors (dated by TCRdb to the late 2010s). About the investigation overall: According to an earlier analysis of 587 of the donors, about 190 million T cells yielded roughly 100 million unique TCR beta sequences and about 280 Gb of sequence data. About 280 gigabases of sequencing data and roughly 81 million unique TCR sequences made up an early release that covered several hundred HLA-typed donors. The genetic ancestry cluster associated with self-reported Caucasian donors included about four fifths of the roughly 380 genotyped donors. The study aimed to test whether cataloging public T cell receptors could reveal signatures of past pathogen exposure. The T cell repertoires of around 730 subjects were profiled by immunosequencing and related to cytomegalovirus serostatus. A separate validation cohort of about 110 different subjects was used in addition to the approximately 700-subject first cohort. The study combined high-throughput TCR immunosequencing, statistical association of individual TCRs with disease status, and machine learning to predict cytomegalovirus infection status. To study patterns of TCR occurrence, a later analysis re-analyzed previously published TCR beta repertoires from several hundred donors and added high-resolution HLA genotyping. The later analysis used no new phenotypic data to find candidate immune exposures, relying instead on TCR beta sequences and their occurrence across donors. In an earlier analysis of roughly 580 of the donors, high-throughput TCR beta sequencing was used to judge whether each TCR beta V gene segment behaved as functional or pseudogenic. Donor age, sex, ethnicity and CMV serostatus were compiled together with the repertoire data. A later genetic analysis used genome-wide SNP genotypes for about 65% of the roughly 670 donors, treating that subset as a discovery cohort. All discovery cohort repertoires had been generated using a single sequencing platform. Class I and class II HLA loci were covered by the typing at four-digit resolution. Typing coverage differed by locus: A, B, C, DRB1 and DQB1 were typed in about 629-630 donors, DQA1 in about 510, DPA1 in some 570, and DPB1 in approximately 450. About 5 DR-DQ haplotypes were handled as single units for association and clustering, since linkage in the cohort was strong. Across some 400 genotyped donors of the cohort, an average of roughly 200,000 unique TCR beta nucleotide sequences per donor were sequenced, and approximately 17% of those sequences were non-productive.

Study-wide conclusions, independent of this receptor: An earlier analysis of approximately 570 of the donors showed that most TCR beta V segments appeared in productive rearrangements either about 87% or about 30% of the time, which broadly matched IMGT annotations. A later analysis found that most CMV-associated TCR beta chains appeared HLA-restricted, with HLA associations seemingly driven largely by CMV exposure. A cluster of highly shared sequence variants was judged likely to represent a technical artifact of the sequencing pipeline. According to the authors, the approach could potentially be generalized to other disease states and immunological phenotypes. In a later genetic analysis, fewer N-insertions in productive TCRs were reported among donors in an Asian-associated ancestry cluster than the approximately 670-donor mean. Because counts were too low, 15 to 20 rarely observed V segments, including chromosome 9 orphons, were excluded from the earlier analysis of some 590 of the donors. Several of the top co-occurrence clusters appeared to be linked to parvovirus B19, influenza, CMV and Epstein-Barr virus, according to a later analysis. In vitro tests confirmed that a few of the cytomegalovirus-associated TCR beta chains recognize cytomegalovirus antigens. The classifier was reported to diagnose cytomegalovirus status with high specificity and sensitivity in both the original and validation cohorts. Some IMGT-functional V segments, including TRBV6-2 and TRBV6-3, could not be distinguished by the 87-base-pair reads and were therefore excluded. According to a later analysis, TCR association rates differed among HLA loci, with DRB1 alleles showing the most associated TCRs and HLA-C alleles showing the fewest. A later analysis associated approximately 17,000 TCR beta sequences with specific HLA alleles at a false discovery rate of 0.05. An association between a missense DCLRE1C variant and V-gene and J-gene trimming of TCR beta chains was found in a later genetic analysis and replicated in an independent cohort. Only TCR beta chains were sequenced in this cohort, and the absence of alpha or paired-chain data limited detectable features. Most TCR sequences were seen in very few donors, while some public TCRs were found in many individuals. Because some donors lacked HLA typing at each locus, the association tests relied only on the typed subset. For the cohort, immune exposure information was limited to CMV serostatus. When HLA alleles, especially DR and DQ, strongly co-occurred, attributing TCR associations to individual alleles was difficult. The study gave a list of about 150 TCR beta chains associated with cytomegalovirus. The presence/absence analyses assumed that sequencing depth was roughly uniform across donors, and that assumption may not be true. Correlated functional status among segregating V segments might reflect linkage disequilibrium, but an unknown experimental factor could not be ruled out. In a later analysis, HLA-associated TCR beta chains showed more clonal expansion and lower generation probabilities than non-associated chains that were equally common. A further reported finding was that TCR beta sequences accurately predicted the HLA-A and HLA-B alleles for most subjects in the first cohort.

CDR1 and CDR2 are drawn from the germline V gene (reference sequence): LNHDA, SQIVND. V drops 10 bases and J drops 5 bases, leaving 14 bases in between. The CDR3 goes from the cysteine to the phenylalanine over 13 residues. Of all the DNA, just the CDR3 is kept, 39 bases in frame from base 1. The cohort comprised several hundred healthy bone marrow donors. At the time of sampling, all cohort members were nominally healthy, though unrecorded immune exposures were likely present. The donor tested CMV seronegative and was one of the 352 seronegative cohort members. A peripheral blood sample was provided by each donor, and peripheral blood mononuclear cells were used for TCR beta sequencing. The Qiagen DNeasy Blood Extraction Kit was used to extract genomic DNA from the blood cell samples. Regarding this clone: The specificity of this receptor is unknown. No clone much larger than this one lies a single base away; base qualities are absent.

The library came from the immunoSEQ multiplex PCR assay. For the multiplex PCR, a mixture combining 60 forward primers for TCR Vbeta segments and 13 reverse primers for TCR Jbeta segments was used. Amplification of the CDR3 region of rearranged TCR beta genes was performed with a multiplex PCR assay on genomic DNA. The amplified TCR beta libraries were sequenced on the Illumina HiSeq System as 87-base-pair reads. From the authors' description of their analysis: Across the roughly 670 repertoires, a later analysis counted tens of millions of unique TCR beta chains, roughly 11 million of which were shared by at least two donors. To remove PCR and sequencing errors, raw reads were error-corrected and collapsed into unique sequences using a nearest-neighbor algorithm that merged closely related sequences. Alignment of CDR3 sequences to IMGT reference sequences was used to assign V, D and J gene segments. Each retained sequence needed at least a six-nucleotide match to both a V gene segment and a J gene segment. A rearrangement was called productive if the CDR3 had no stop codons and remained in frame with V and J, and every other rearrangement was called non-productive. CDR3 was defined by IMGT convention, running from the second conserved V-encoded cysteine to the conserved J-encoded phenylalanine. The earlier analysis of about 590 of the donors excluded sequences that lacked an unambiguous match to a single V gene segment. An earlier analysis of under 750 of the donors called V segments functional above 56.7% productive rearrangements and segregating when the between-donor standard deviation exceeded 5%. A statistical classification framework was built to diagnose cytomegalovirus status from the catalog of TCR beta chain sequences. In a later analysis, V and J genes were assigned by comparing TCR nucleotide sequences against IMGT/GENE-DB human TR gene sequences. The TCRdist pipeline was used in a later analysis to assign CDR3 sequences and most-parsimonious VDJ recombination scenarios. In a later analysis, each TCR beta chain was defined by its CDR3 amino acid sequence together with its V-gene family, and reads lacking a unique V-gene family were excluded. In a later analysis, nearly 600 highly shared, low-generation-probability nucleotide sequences were removed to address suspected cross-contamination and a sequencing artifact. A later analysis calculated a clonal expansion index for each public chain from normalized within-repertoire ranks of inferred template counts. A later analysis computed generation probabilities with a VDJ recombination model fitted to out-of-frame rearrangements, and checked the results against IGoR. Hypergeometric tests were used in a later analysis to score TCR-TCR, TCR-HLA and TCR-CMV co-occurrence, with a repertoire-size bias correction applied to the TCR pairs. A later analysis estimated false discovery rates by permuting HLA or CMV assignments 20 times. In a later analysis, co-occurring TCRs were grouped using DBSCAN, with TCRdist sequence similarity added in when clustering inside HLA-allele-positive subsets. For co-occurrence clustering, repertoires with fewer than 30,000 or more than 120,000 public chains were excluded, along with about five repertoires with anomalous nucleotide sharing. This is the immuneACCESS table as TCRdb keeps it, with only in-frame sequences that have V and J called. A part of the clones is gone; compared with another copy, unresolved V genes explain less than half, and the rest is unexplained. The V and J calls and clone size come from that table; D and trimming were worked out from the DNA. In this sample the table shows around 230,000 clones, more than 75% of which occur a single time. The biggest ten clones account for 0.2% to 0.25% of the sample.

Sequenced: PBMCs. The clonotype originates from a girl between 2 and 10 years old in good health and CMV-seronegative. The chain links TRBV19 with TRBJ1-4, with no confident D gene call. This receptor carries the CDR3 CATHQDMNEKLFF. The nucleotide sequence reads as follows: TGTGCCACCCATCAGGATATGAATGAAAAACTGTTTTTT.